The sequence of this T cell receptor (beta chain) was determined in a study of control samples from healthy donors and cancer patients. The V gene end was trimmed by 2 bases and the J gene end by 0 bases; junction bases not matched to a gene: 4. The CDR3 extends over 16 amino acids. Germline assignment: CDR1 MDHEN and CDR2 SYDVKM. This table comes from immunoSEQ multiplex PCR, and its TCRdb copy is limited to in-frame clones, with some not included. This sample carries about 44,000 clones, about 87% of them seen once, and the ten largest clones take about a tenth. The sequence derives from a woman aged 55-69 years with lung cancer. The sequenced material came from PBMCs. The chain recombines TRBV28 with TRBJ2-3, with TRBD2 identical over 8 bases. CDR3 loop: CASSLITSGSTDTQYF. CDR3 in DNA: TGTGCCAGCAGTTTAATAACTAGCGGTAGCACAGATACGCAGTATTTT.